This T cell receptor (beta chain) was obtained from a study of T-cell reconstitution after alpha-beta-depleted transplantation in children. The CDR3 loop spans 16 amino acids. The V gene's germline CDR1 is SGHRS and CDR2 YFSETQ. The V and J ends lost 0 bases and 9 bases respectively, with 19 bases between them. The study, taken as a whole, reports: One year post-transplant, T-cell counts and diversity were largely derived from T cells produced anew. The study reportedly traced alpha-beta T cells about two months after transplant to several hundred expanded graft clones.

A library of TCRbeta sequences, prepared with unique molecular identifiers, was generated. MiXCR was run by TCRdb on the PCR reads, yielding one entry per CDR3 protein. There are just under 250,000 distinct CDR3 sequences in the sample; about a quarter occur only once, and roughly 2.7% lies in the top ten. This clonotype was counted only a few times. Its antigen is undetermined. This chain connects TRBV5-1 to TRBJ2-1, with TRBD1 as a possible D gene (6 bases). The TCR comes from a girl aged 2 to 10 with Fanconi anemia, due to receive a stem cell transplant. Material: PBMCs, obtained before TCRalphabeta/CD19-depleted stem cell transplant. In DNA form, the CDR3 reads TGCGCCAGCAGCTTGGGGTACCGGGAAGGGGGAATTGAGCAGTTCTTC. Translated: CASSLGYREGGIEQFF.